This T cell receptor beta chain was observed in a study of CD8 T cells in Susac syndrome. Study-wide background: Of the sequenced Susac syndrome patients, about 6 had active disease and eight were in remission.

Blood CD8+ and CD4+ T cells underwent high-throughput TCR beta sequencing. Recently defined diagnostic criteria classed the Susac syndrome patients as definite or probable. The germline V and J ends were trimmed by 7 bases and 1 base, with 20 bases remaining between them. The germline gives CDR1 SGDLS, CDR2 YYNGEE. CDR3 size: 16 residues. Random hexamers served to reverse transcribe roughly 0.45 to 1 ug RNA. TCRdb re-derived calls from the immunoSEQ multiplex PCR reads in MiXCR, one entry per CDR3 protein. This repertoire shows fewer than 95,000 distinct CDR3 sequences, approximately 96% found once; its top ten account for more than 0.5%.

This TCR was sampled from a human donor with Susac syndrome. Sequences were obtained from CD8+ T cells from PBMCs. The chain joins TRBV9 to TRBJ1-1; D possibly corresponds to TRBD1 (6 bases). This CDR3 reads CASGGIEGVGNTEAFF. The CDR3 DNA reads as TGTGCCAGCGGGGGAATAGAGGGGGTGGGGAACACTGAAGCTTTCTTT.